These 3 T cell receptor beta chains originate from one sample sequenced in a study of Ad26.COV2.S vaccination and SARS-CoV-2 variants. Produced via immunoSEQ multiplex PCR; TCRdb's table is partial and in-frame only. The repertoire holds around 350,000 clones, with about 92% as singletons. The sample consisted of peripheral blood, taken after recovery from COVID-19. These receptors all stem from a human donor who had recovered from COVID-19.

J is TRBJ2-1 and V is TRBV9; 7 nucleotides align to TRBD1. The CDR3 sequence is 15 residues long. With V trimmed by 2 bases and J by 0 bases, 2 bases remained unmatched. Germline CDR1 and CDR2: SGDLS and YYNGEE. CDR3 protein: CASSVGDSSYNEQFF. CDR3 sequence (DNA): TGTGCCAGCAGCGTCGGGGACAGCTCCTACAATGAGCAGTTCTTC. The full variable domain, its missing parts supplied by reference TRBV9 and TRBJ2-1, is DSGVTQTPKHLITATGQRVTLRCSPRSGDLSVYWYQQSLDQGLQFLIQYYNGEERAKGNILERFSAQQFPDLHSELNLSSLELGDSALYFCASSVGDSSYNEQFFGPGTRLTVL.

This chain uses TRBV6-1 with TRBJ2-7; perhaps TRBD2 as D (5 bases). In germline, CDR1 is MNHNS, CDR2 SASEGT. Between the trimmed V and J ends, which lost 2 bases and 4 bases, there was a span of 15 bases. The CDR3 consists of 15 residues. In DNA, the CDR3 is TGTGCCAGCAGTGAAAGGAGTTTCGGGATTTACGAGCAGTACTTC. It is translated as CASSERSFGIYEQYF.

This clone appeared once. The chain carries TRBV5-5 and TRBJ2-7; D is uncertain. Per germline, CDR1 SGHKS and CDR2 YYEKEE (reference sequence). Trimming left V 1 base short and J 3 bases short, with 14 bases between. The CDR3 has 15 residues. The CDR3 reads CASSLSVQELYEQYF. The CDR3 DNA sequence: TGTGCCAGCAGCTTGTCGGTCCAGGAACTCTACGAGCAGTACTTC.